This T cell receptor (beta chain) was retrieved from a study of CD8+ T cells in alopecia areata. The germline V gene encodes CDR1 SQVTM and CDR2 ANQGSEA. V gave up 6 bases and J gave up 0 bases, with 20 bases separating them. CDR3 size: 16 residues. Isolated RNA was reverse transcribed into cDNA used as the sequencing template. The method was immunoSEQ multiplex PCR; TCRdb's version includes in-frame clones alone and lacks a portion of them. The repertoire holds around 250,000 clones, with under 70% as singletons. The sample here was CD4+ T cells sorted from blood, taken at week 0. The sequence came from a human donor with alopecia areata. V and J are TRBV29-1 and TRBJ2-5; D tentatively fits TRBD1 or TRBD2 (5 bases each). CDR3 amino acids: CSVRRNQGLYQETQYF. The CDR3 bases are TGCAGCGTGCGGAGGAATCAGGGCTTGTACCAAGAGACCCAGTACTTC.